What follows are 24 T cell receptor beta chains derived from one specimen sequenced in a study of Graves' ophthalmopathy and Graves' hyperthyroidism. Amplification from RNA transcripts yielded the TCR beta CDR3 regions. Scientists carried out first-round RT-PCR using HTBI primers and then a second-round multiplex PCR. TCRdb reanalysed the multiplex PCR reads using MiXCR and keeps one entry per CDR3 protein. This table has about 400,000 distinct CDR3 sequences, approximately 21% appearing once. Material: peripheral blood. Every receptor here comes from a woman between 18 and 29 years old with stable Graves' hyperthyroidism.

This clonotype was found many times. The chain links TRBV6-5 to TRBJ2-7; D unresolved. This CDR3 region has 14 residues. Germline V CDR1 and CDR2: MNHEY, SVGAGI. The V and J ends lost 3 bases and 3 bases respectively, with 12 bases between them. In nucleotides, the CDR3 is TGTGCCAGCAGTTATGGGGAAAAGGTCTACGAGCAGTACTTC. It encodes CASSYGEKVYEQYF.

This clonotype was seen repeatedly, ten times or more. V is TRBV5-1 and J is TRBJ1-1, with 7 bases lining up with TRBD1. The CDR3 is 16 amino acids. V lost 1 base and J lost 6; bases outside the gene matches: 12. Germline lookup yields CDR1 SGHRS and CDR2 YFSETQ. The CDR3 is CASSLRSGGIGSEAFF. In DNA form, the CDR3 reads TGCGCCAGCAGCTTGCGGTCAGGGGGAATTGGCTCTGAAGCTTTCTTT. The entire variable domain, with the rest obtained from reference TRBV5-1 and TRBJ1-1, is as follows: KAGVTQTPRYLIKTRGQQVTLSCSPISGHRSVSWYQQTPGQGLQFLFEYFSETQRNKGNFPGRFSGRQFSNSRSEMNVSTLELGDSALYLCASSLRSGGIGSEAFFGQGTRLTVV.

This clonotype was detected ten times or more. The chain combines TRBV10-3 with TRBJ1-5; D not resolved. The CDR3 covers 13 residues. Trimming stripped 6 bases from V and 4 bases from J, with 10 bases between. Germline CDR1 reads ENHRY; CDR2 reads SYGVKD. In DNA, the CDR3 is TGTGCCATCAGGGACGGAATAAATCAGCCCCAGCATTTT. Translation gives CAIRDGINQPQHF.

As to this clonotype: Germline is not matched at one junction end, which may reflect a read error. The chain combines TRBV12-3 or TRBV12-4 with TRBJ1-1, with D uncertain. This CDR3 region has 11 residues. The CDR3 loop reads CASSFDTDAFF. The CDR3 region has the DNA TGTGCCAGCAGTTTCGACACTGACGCTTTCTTT.

This chain uses TRBV6-5 with TRBJ1-5, with D perhaps TRBD1 (5 bases). Trimming shortened V by 4 bases and J by 6 bases, and 13 bases separated the two germline ends. The germline CDR1 and CDR2 sequences are MNHEY and SVGAGI. The CDR3 consists of 14 residues. The CDR3 nucleotides read TGTGCCAGCAGTTCCGACCCAAGGGGTCAGCCCCAGCATTTT. Translation: CASSSDPRGQPQHF.

This sequence joins TRBV24-1 and TRBJ2-7; TRBD1 is a possible D gene (6 bases). With 9 bases removed from V and 5 bases from J, the gap between germline ends came to 16 bases. The CDR3 has 13 residues. CDR1 and CDR2 (germline): KGHDR, SFDVKD. CDR3 coding DNA: TGTGCCACCGCTGCTACCAGGGGCCACGAGCAGTACTTC. Protein sequence: CATAATRGHEQYF.

This clonotype was counted many times. V and J are TRBV15 and TRBJ2-7; 7 bases map to TRBD2. V dropped 5 bases and J dropped 4; count of bases not matched to a gene: 5. CDR1 is LNHNV and CDR2 is YYDKDF in the germline V gene (reference sequence). The CDR3 loop spans 13 amino acids. CDR3 in amino acids: CATSPGGTYEQYF. CDR3 nucleotide sequence: TGTGCCACCAGCCCCGGGGGGACTTACGAGCAGTACTTC.

Comments on this clonotype: This may be a read error: a much more frequent sequence differs by one nucleotide. The V and J genes are TRBV5-1 and TRBJ2-6; D is possibly TRBD1 or TRBD2 (7 bases each). CDR1 is SGHRS, CDR2 YFSETQ, per germline. The CDR3 contains 17 residues. V gave up 4 bases and J gave up 3 bases, with 17 bases separating them. The chain's CDR3 is CASSGEGAFYGANVLTF. CDR3 in DNA: TGCGCCAGCAGCGGGGAGGGGGCCTTCTATGGGGCCAACGTCCTGACTTTC.

This clonotype came up a few times. This rearrangement joins TRBV11-2 to TRBJ2-5; 7 bases align to TRBD2. The CDR3 extends over 15 amino acids. Germline V gives CDR1 SGHAT, CDR2 FQNNGV. V lost 5 bases, J lost 0 bases, and 6 bases stayed unmatched. The CDR3 region is CASSTSSGHQETQYF. DNA for the CDR3: TGTGCCAGCAGCACCTCTAGCGGCCACCAAGAGACCCAGTACTTC.

This clonotype has ten or more counts. The chain has TRBV13 and TRBJ2-2; 12 bases match TRBD1. This CDR3 spans 14 amino acids. The V segment lost 5 bases and the J segment 9 bases; nucleotides outside the gene matches: 4. Per the germline V gene, CDR1 is PRHDT and CDR2 is FYEKMQ (reference sequence). CDR3 sequence (DNA): TGTGCCAGCAGCCCGCGGGACAGGGGGCGGGAGCTGTTTTTT. Its protein is CASSPRDRGRELFF.

Ten or more counts support this clonotype. The rearrangement uses TRBV12-3 or TRBV12-4 and TRBJ1-2; 8 nucleotides line up with TRBD1. CDR3 length: 13 residues. The ends lost 5 bases at V and 3 bases at J; junction bases unmatched: 2. CDR3 DNA sequence: TGTGCCAGCAGTCGGGACAGGTACTATGGCTACACCTTC. Translated, it gives CASSRDRYYGYTF.

This clonotype was found many times. A much larger clone lies a single base off, so this may be a read error. The J gene is TRBJ1-5, the V gene TRBV6-1; 7 bases map to TRBD1. Germline V gene sequence: CDR1 MNHNS, CDR2 SASEGT. The CDR3 has 13 amino acids. V lost 8 bases to trimming and J lost 0 bases; unmatched junction nucleotides: 1. As DNA, the CDR3 is TGTGCCAGCGGACAGGTTAGCAATCAGCCCCAGCATTTT. Translation: CASGQVSNQPQHF.

This clonotype was recorded many times. The rearrangement uses TRBV6-5 and TRBJ1-1; maybe TRBD1 (6 bases). V was shortened by 9 bases and J by 1 base, with 12 bases between the two germline ends. The germline gives CDR1 MNHEY, CDR2 SVGAGI. The CDR3 is 13 amino acids. The CDR3 loop is CASQIQGNTEAFF. The CDR3 DNA follows: TGTGCCAGTCAAATACAGGGGAACACTGAAGCTTTCTTT.

As concerns this clonotype: Because it lacks the conserved phenylalanine or tryptophan at the end, this CDR3 is likely a read error. V and J are TRBV6-5 and TRBJ1-1; tentative D call: TRBD1 (5 bases). Germline CDR1 MNHEY, CDR2 SVGAGI. V lost 0 bases and J lost 3, with 11 bases in between. This CDR3 is 15 amino acids long. In DNA, the CDR3 is TGTGCCAGCAGTTACTCAGGGGTATCCGACACTGAAGCTTTCGTC. Amino acid sequence: CASSYSGVSDTEAFV.

This clonotype was seen repeatedly, ten times or more. V and J are TRBV29-1 and TRBJ2-2; TRBD2 aligns across 12 bases. The V segment lost 6 bases and the J segment 7 bases; nucleotides outside the gene matches: 9. There are 15 residues in the CDR3. Germline V gene lookup returns CDR1 SQVTM and CDR2 ANQGSEA. In nucleotides, the CDR3 is TGCAGCGTCTCGACTAGCGGGAGTTGGAGCGGGGAGCTGTTTTTT. This gives the protein CSVSTSGSWSGELFF.

This clonotype was counted at least ten times. The chain joins TRBV2 to TRBJ2-5; D call uncertain. The V end was cut by 1 base, the J end by 7 bases, with 10 bases between. Per germline, CDR1 SNHLY and CDR2 FYNNEI. The CDR3 consists of 13 residues. CDR3 in amino acids: CASSEGQPRTQYF. In nucleotides, the CDR3 is TGTGCCAGCAGTGAAGGGCAACCGAGGACCCAGTACTTC.

The chain links TRBV28 to TRBJ2-5; 8 bases are a match to TRBD2. Trimming took 6 bases from V and 4 from J; bases not matched to a gene: 7. This CDR3 spans 14 amino acids. CDR1 is MDHEN and CDR2 is SYDVKM in the germline V gene. CDR3 DNA: TGTGCCAGCAGGAGCGGGAGTTGGGGAGAGACCCAGTACTTC. Residues: CASRSGSWGETQYF.

This clonotype was counted many times. The chain employs TRBV11-1 and TRBJ2-7; 13 bases match TRBD2. The J segment lost 7 bases and the V segment lost 6 bases, leaving 12 bases of the junction unmatched. Per germline, CDR1 SGHAT and CDR2 FQDESV (reference sequence). The CDR3 has 16 amino acids. The CDR3 DNA follows: TGTGCCAGCAGACCCGCACTAGCGGGAGGGCAGAGGGAGCAGTACTTC. It specifies CASRPALAGGQREQYF.

This clonotype has at least ten counts. Written as DNA, the CDR3 is TGCAGTGCTAGGGTCGATACGACGGTTGCGGAAGGCTACACCTTC. Residues: CSARVDTTVAEGYTF. This chain joins TRBV20-1 and TRBJ1-2; D is uncertain. The CDR3 length is 15 residues. V was pared by 3 bases and J by 8 bases, with 22 bases between. Germline loops: CDR1 DFQATT, CDR2 SNEGSKA (reference sequence).

This clonotype was seen repeatedly, ten times or more. The chain employs TRBV12-3 or TRBV12-4 and TRBJ2-5; 7 nucleotides match TRBD1. V lost 6 bases to trimming and J lost 4 bases; unmatched junction nucleotides: 8. The CDR3 consists of 14 residues. CDR3 DNA: TGTGCCAGCAGCCAACAGGGGTTGCGAGAGACCCAGTACTTC. This gives the protein CASSQQGLRETQYF.

The rearrangement joins TRBV11-1 to TRBJ1-3; 7 bases map to TRBD1. V trimming: 3 bases; J trimming: 0 bases; junction bases outside the gene matches: 5. The CDR3 is 16 amino acids. Germline assignment: CDR1 SGHAT and CDR2 FQDESV (reference sequence). The CDR3 nucleotides read TGTGCCAGCAGCTTCGGACAGGTCTACTCTGGAAACACCATATATTTT. This encodes CASSFGQVYSGNTIYF.

This clonotype was observed many times. This chain links TRBV2 with TRBJ2-2; D unclear. Trimming removed 3 bases from V and 2 bases from J, with 13 bases in between. Germline values: CDR1 SNHLY, CDR2 FYNNEI. This CDR3 comprises 16 residues. CDR3 DNA sequence: TGTGCCAGCAGTGAGCTAGGCTATACTAACACCGGGGAGCTGTTTTTT. Its protein product is CASSELGYTNTGELFF. Full variable domain (remainder filled in from reference TRBV2 and TRBJ2-2): EPEVTQTPSHQVTQMGQEVILRCVPISNHLYFYWYRQILGQKVEFLVSFYNNEISEKSEIFDDQFSVERPDGSNFTLKIRSTKLEDSAMYFCASSELGYTNTGELFFGEGSRLTVL.

This clonotype was seen at least ten times. V is TRBV29-1 and J is TRBJ2-7; D gene ambiguous. The germline CDR1 and CDR2 sequences are SQVTM and ANQGSEA. V shed 7 bases and J shed 3 bases, with 13 bases lying between them. The CDR3 has 12 amino acids. The CDR3 bases are TGCAGCGCCGCAGGCTTCTACTACGAGCAGTACTTC. Amino acids: CSAAGFYYEQYF.

This clonotype was observed at least ten times. V gene TRBV10-3 combines with J gene TRBJ1-2; D is perhaps TRBD1 (5 bases). In germline, CDR1 is ENHRY, CDR2 SYGVKD. The CDR3 covers 18 residues. V lost 8 bases and J 8 bases, leaving 33 bases between the germline ends. This CDR3 is CAISSLSRGNPLLGGYTF. In DNA, the CDR3 is TGTGCCATCTCCTCTCTATCGCGGGGGAATCCCTTACTAGGCGGCTACACCTTC.